The 4 T cell receptor beta chains given below trace back to one sample, sequenced in a study of Ad26.COV2.S vaccination and SARS-CoV-2 variants. Assay: immunoSEQ multiplex PCR; the TCRdb copy retains only in-frame clones and omits some. This table holds 440,000 or so clones, 90% found once. Treatment here: 19 received Ad26.COV2.S at low or high dose, single or two shots; five or six received placebo; per-sample allocation not given. Vaccine and placebo recipients were sampled on day 63 after the first injection. The specimen was peripheral blood, collected in a trial of Ad26.COV2.S vaccine versus placebo. The source is a person between 18 and 60 years old who received the Ad26.COV2.S COVID-19 vaccine or a placebo.

The chain employs TRBV25-1 and TRBJ2-1; D is undetermined. The CDR3 runs to 13 residues. Per the germline V gene, CDR1 is MGHDK and CDR2 is SYGVNS. Trimming removed 5 bases at V and 5 bases at J, with 10 bases between. Written as DNA, the CDR3 is TGTGCCAGCAGTCTAGACATAAACAATGAGCAGTTCTTC. Translated: CASSLDINNEQFF.

The chain links TRBV10-3 to TRBJ1-2; D may be TRBD1 (5 bases). Per germline, CDR1 ENHRY and CDR2 SYGVKD. Between the trimmed V and J ends, which lost 3 bases and 8 bases, there was a span of 19 bases. The CDR3 totals 15 residues. CDR3 DNA: TGTGCCATCAGTGACCCAATGCGGGGGTCTAGAGGCTACACCTTC. Translating it yields CAISDPMRGSRGYTF.

This sequence joins TRBV3-1 (or the pseudogene TRBV3-2) and TRBJ1-2; maybe TRBD1 (5 bases). Germline loops: CDR1 LGHDT, CDR2 YNNKEL (reference sequence). The ends were cut back, 0 bases at V and 4 bases at J, with 9 bases in the middle. CDR3 length equals 14 residues. The CDR3 sequence is CASSQDGGGYGYTF. CDR3 coding DNA: TGTGCCAGCAGCCAAGATGGGGGGGGCTATGGCTACACCTTC.

This clone was seen just once. The V call is TRBV27, the J call TRBJ2-7; perhaps TRBD2 as D (6 bases). V lost 0 bases and J lost 4, with 7 bases in between. Germline loops: CDR1 MNHEY, CDR2 SMNVEV (reference sequence). The CDR3 totals 13 residues. This CDR3 is CASSLSRGYEQYF. CDR3 nucleotides: TGTGCCAGCAGTTTATCCCGGGGGTACGAGCAGTACTTC.